The entry below describes one T cell receptor beta chain. The sample is drawn from a study of shared T cell receptors in the human thymus. The germline gives CDR1 PRHDT, CDR2 FYEKMQ (reference sequence). V was shortened by 4 bases and J by 2 bases, with 15 bases between the two germline ends. CDR3 length: 16 amino acids. TCRdb's copy holds only in-frame clones and misses some; the assay was immunoSEQ multiplex PCR. The sample holds some 700,000 clones, 88% seen once. This same sample was also part of a study on human thymus T cells. Per that paper: Usage of V and J genes appeared biased in thymic and blood repertoires. What related research reported was that thymic repertoires overlapped highly among unrelated individuals.

The TCR originated in a boy less than two years old with a congenital heart defect. V and J are TRBV13 and TRBJ2-1; D might be TRBD2 (5 bases). The sequenced sample consisted of thymocytes. The CDR3 is CASSSLALTAYNEQFF. CDR3 DNA: TGTGCCAGCAGCTCATTAGCGTTAACGGCCTACAATGAGCAGTTCTTC.